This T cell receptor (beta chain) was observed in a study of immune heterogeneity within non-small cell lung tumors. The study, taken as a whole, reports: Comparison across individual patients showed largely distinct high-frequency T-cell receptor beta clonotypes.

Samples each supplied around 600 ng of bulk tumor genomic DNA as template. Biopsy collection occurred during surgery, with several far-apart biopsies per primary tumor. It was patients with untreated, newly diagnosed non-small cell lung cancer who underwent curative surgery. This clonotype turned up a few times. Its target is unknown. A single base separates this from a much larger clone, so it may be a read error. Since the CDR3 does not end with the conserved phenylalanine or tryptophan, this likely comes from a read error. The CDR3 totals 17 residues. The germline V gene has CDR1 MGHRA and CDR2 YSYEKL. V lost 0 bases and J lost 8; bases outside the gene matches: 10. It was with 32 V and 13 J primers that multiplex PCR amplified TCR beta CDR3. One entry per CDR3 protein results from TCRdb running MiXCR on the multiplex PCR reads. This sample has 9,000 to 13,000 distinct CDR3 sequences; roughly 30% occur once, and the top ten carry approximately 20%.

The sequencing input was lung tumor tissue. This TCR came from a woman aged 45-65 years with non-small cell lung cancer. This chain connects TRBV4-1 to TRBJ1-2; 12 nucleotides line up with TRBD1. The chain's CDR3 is CASSQDWGTGGARGYTL. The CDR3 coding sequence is TGCGCCAGCAGCCAAGATTGGGGGACAGGGGGCGCGCGGGGCTACACCCTC.